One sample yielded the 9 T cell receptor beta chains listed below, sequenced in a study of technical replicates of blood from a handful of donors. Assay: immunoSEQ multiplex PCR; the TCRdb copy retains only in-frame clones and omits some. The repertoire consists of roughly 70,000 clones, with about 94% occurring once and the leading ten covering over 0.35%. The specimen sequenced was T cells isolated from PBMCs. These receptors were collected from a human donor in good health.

The chain's CDR3 is CASSERTEEETQYF. As DNA, the CDR3 is TGTGCCAGCAGTGAACGGACAGAGGAAGAGACCCAGTACTTC. This chain joins TRBV25-1 and TRBJ2-5, with D possibly TRBD1 on 6 matching bases. There are 14 residues in the CDR3. Trimming took off 2 bases at V and 3 bases at J, with 10 bases between the two ends. Germline V lookup: CDR1 MGHDK, CDR2 SYGVNS.

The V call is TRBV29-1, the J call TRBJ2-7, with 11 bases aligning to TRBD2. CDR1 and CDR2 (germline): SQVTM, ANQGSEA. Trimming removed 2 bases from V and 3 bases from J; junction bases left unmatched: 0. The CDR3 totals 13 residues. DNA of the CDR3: TGCAGCGTTGAACTAGCGGGAGGCTACGAGCAGTACTTC. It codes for CSVELAGGYEQYF.

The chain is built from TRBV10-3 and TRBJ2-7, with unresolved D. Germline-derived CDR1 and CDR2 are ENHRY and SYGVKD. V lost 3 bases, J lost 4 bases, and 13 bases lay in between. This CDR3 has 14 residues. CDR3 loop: CAISDLGKSYEQYF. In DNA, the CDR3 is TGTGCCATCAGTGATCTAGGTAAAAGTTACGAGCAGTACTTC.

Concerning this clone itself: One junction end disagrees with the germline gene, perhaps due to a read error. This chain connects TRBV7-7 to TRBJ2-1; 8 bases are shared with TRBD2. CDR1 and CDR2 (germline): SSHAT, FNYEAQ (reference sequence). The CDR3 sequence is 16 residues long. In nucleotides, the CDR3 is TGTGCTAGCAGCTCCTCTAGCGGGTCTTCCTACAATGAGCAGTTCTTC. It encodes CASSSSSGSSYNEQFF.

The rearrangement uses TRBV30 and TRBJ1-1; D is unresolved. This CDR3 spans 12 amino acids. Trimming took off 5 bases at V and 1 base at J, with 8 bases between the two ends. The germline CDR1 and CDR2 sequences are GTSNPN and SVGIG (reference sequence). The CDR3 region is CAWENGNTEAFF. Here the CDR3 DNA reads TGTGCCTGGGAGAACGGGAACACTGAAGCTTTCTTT.

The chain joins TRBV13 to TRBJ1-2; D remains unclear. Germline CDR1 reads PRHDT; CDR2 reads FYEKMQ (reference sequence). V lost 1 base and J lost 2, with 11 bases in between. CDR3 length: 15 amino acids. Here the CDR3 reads CASSLAVQLNYGYTF. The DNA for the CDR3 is TGTGCCAGCAGCTTAGCTGTACAGCTGAACTATGGCTACACCTTC.

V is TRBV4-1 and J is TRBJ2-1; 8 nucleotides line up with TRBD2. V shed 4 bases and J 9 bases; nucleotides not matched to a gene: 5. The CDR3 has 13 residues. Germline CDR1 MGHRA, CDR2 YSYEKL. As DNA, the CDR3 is TGCGCCAGCAGCCGCACCGGGGGGGGTGAGCAGTTCTTC. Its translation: CASSRTGGGEQFF.

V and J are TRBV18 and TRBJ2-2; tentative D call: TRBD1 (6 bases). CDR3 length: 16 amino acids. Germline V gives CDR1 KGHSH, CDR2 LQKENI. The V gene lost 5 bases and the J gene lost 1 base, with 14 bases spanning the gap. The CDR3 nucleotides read TGTGCCAGCTCATCTTACAGGGAATTGAACACCGGGGAGCTGTTTTTT. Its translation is CASSSYRELNTGELFF.

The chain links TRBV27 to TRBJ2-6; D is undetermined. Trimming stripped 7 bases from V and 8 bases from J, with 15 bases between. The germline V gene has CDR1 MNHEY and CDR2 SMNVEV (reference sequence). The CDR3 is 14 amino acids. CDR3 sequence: CASTNSALSNVLTF. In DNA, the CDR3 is TGTGCCAGCACAAACAGTGCCCTCTCCAACGTCCTGACTTTC.